This T cell receptor beta chain is from a study of OX40 agonist ivuxolimab in advanced cancers. Study-wide results and caveats: Partial responders at 0.1-3.0 mg/kg showed near-lowest clonal expansion.

Enrollment shut out patients with autoimmune disease history or systemic immunosuppression. Worth noting for this clone: Antigen unknown.

Only in-frame clones appear in the TCRdb table, and some are missing; sequencing was by immunoSEQ multiplex PCR. The sample includes about 68,000 clones, approximately 80% of them seen just once. Germline-derived CDR1 and CDR2 are SGHNT and YYREEE (reference sequence). This CDR3 comprises 14 residues. V shed 0 bases and J shed 5 bases, with 8 bases lying between them. V gene TRBV5-4 combines with J gene TRBJ2-2; tentative D call: TRBD2 (6 bases). The sequence derives from an adult with an advanced solid tumor such as melanoma, head and neck, liver or kidney cancer. The sequences come from CD4+ or CD8+ T cells sorted from blood, collected in a trial of the OX40 agonist ivuxolimab. DNA for the CDR3: TGTGCCAGCAGCTTGGTGGGGGGAACCGGGGAGCTGTTTTTT. It translates to CASSLVGGTGELFF.